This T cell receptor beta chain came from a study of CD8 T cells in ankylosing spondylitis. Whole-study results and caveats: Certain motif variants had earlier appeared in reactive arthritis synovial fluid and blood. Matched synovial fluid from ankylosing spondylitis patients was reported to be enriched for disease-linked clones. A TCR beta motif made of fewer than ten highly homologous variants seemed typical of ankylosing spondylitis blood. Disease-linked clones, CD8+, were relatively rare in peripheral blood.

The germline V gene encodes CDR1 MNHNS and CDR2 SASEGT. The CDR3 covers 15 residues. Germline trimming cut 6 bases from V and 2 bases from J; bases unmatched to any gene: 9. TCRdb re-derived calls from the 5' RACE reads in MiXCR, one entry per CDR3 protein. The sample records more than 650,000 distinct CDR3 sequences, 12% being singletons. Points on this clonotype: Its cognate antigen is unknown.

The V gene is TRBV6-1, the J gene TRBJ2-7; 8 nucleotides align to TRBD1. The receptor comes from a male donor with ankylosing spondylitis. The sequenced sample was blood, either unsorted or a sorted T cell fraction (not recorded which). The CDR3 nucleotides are TGTGCCAGCAGACCCGGACAGGGAATCCCCTACGAGCAGTACTTC. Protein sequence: CASRPGQGIPYEQYF.